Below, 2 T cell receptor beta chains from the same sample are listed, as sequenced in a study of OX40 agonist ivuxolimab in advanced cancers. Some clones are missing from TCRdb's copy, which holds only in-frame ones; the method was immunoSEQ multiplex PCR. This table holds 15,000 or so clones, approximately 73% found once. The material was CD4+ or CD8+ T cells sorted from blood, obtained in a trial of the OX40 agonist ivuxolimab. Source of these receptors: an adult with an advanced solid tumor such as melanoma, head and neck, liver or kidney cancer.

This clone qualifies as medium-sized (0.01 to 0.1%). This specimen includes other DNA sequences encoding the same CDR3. The CDR3 nucleotides are TGTGCCAGCAGTTTCCTAGCGGGGACAGATACGCAGTATTTT. Protein: CASSFLAGTDTQYF. The genes are TRBV28 and TRBJ2-3, with 9 bases matching TRBD2. V was clipped by 3 bases and J by 3 bases; unmatched bases: 1. CDR1 is MDHEN, CDR2 SYDVKM, per germline. This CDR3 is built from 14 residues.

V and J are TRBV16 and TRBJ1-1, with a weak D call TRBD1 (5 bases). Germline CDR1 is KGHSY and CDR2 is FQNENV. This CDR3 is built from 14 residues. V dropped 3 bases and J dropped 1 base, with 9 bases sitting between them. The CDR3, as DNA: TGTGCCAGCAGCCACGGAGACAGGAACACTGAAGCTTTCTTT. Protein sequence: CASSHGDRNTEAFF.